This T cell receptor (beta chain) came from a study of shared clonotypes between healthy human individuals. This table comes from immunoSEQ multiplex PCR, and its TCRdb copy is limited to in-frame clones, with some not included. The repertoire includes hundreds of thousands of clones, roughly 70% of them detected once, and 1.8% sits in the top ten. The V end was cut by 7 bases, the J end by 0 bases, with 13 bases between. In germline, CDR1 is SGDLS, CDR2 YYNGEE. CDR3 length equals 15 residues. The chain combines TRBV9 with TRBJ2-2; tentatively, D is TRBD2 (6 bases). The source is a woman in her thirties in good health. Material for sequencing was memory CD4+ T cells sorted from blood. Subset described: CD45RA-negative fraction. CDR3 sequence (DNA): TGTGCCAGCGCCCGATCGGGGGCGAACACCGGGGAGCTGTTTTTT. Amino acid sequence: CASARSGANTGELFF.